Shown below are 20 T cell receptor beta chains from a single sample sequenced in a study of T cells in Graves' hyperthyroidism and ophthalmopathy. TCR beta CDR3 regions were amplified from RNA transcripts. RT-PCR in the first round (using the HTBI primer set) targeted the TCR CDR3. MiXCR was run by TCRdb on the multiplex PCR reads, yielding one entry per CDR3 protein. Of around 690,000 distinct CDR3 sequences in the sample, 15% to 20% were seen once. The sequenced sample consisted of blood. The receptors were gathered from a man over 45 with Graves' hyperthyroidism.

Turning to this clonotype: A much larger clone sits a single nucleotide away, making a read error possible. V usage is TRBV6-1 and J usage is TRBJ2-7; 7 positions match TRBD2. This CDR3 is built from 14 residues. V dropped 5 bases and J dropped 0; count of bases not matched to a gene: 4. In germline, CDR1 is MNHNS, CDR2 SASEGT. In nucleotides, the CDR3 is TGTGCCAGCAGTAAGGGCGGGAGCTCCTACGAGCAGTACTTC. This encodes CASSKGGSSYEQYF.

This clonotype was seen more than once but under ten times. The chain uses TRBV6-2 or TRBV6-3 and TRBJ1-2; 9 nucleotides match TRBD1. The CDR3 runs to 15 residues. After removal of 8 bases from V and 0 bases from J, the junction contained 7 bases not matched to a gene. Germline assignment: CDR1 MNHEY and CDR2 SVGEGT. The CDR3 DNA sequence: TGTGCCAGCCTGGACAGGGGAATGACTAACTATGGCTACACCTTC. It codes for CASLDRGMTNYGYTF.

This clonotype was counted ten times or more. V gene TRBV24-1 combines with J gene TRBJ2-5; D is perhaps TRBD1 or TRBD2 (5 bases each). Germline CDR1 and CDR2: KGHDR and SFDVKD. Trimming stripped 4 bases from V and 0 bases from J, with 11 bases between. This CDR3 contains 15 residues. The CDR3 DNA sequence: TGTGCCACCAGTGAACTCGGGACGGACCAAGAGACCCAGTACTTC. The encoded protein is CATSELGTDQETQYF.

V gene TRBV28 combines with J gene TRBJ1-2; 7 nucleotides align to TRBD1. The V gene end was trimmed by 3 bases and the J gene end by 4 bases; junction bases not matched to a gene: 5. CDR1 and CDR2 (germline): MDHEN, SYDVKM. The CDR3 totals 14 residues. The CDR3: CASSFGGQTYGYTF. The CDR3, as DNA: TGTGCCAGCAGTTTTGGGGGACAGACCTATGGCTACACCTTC.

This clonotype was observed many times. V usage is TRBV30 and J usage is TRBJ1-4; tentatively, D is TRBD1 (5 bases). CDR1 and CDR2 (germline): GTSNPN, SVGIG (reference sequence). Trimming removed 3 bases from V and 4 bases from J, with 12 bases in between. The CDR3 has 14 residues. The CDR3 bases are TGTGCCTGGAGGCAGACAGCTAATAATGAAAAACTGTTTTTT. Encoded protein: CAWRQTANNEKLFF.

As regards this clonotype: Compared with germline, one end of the junction differs, possibly owing to a read error. V and J are TRBV7-6 and TRBJ2-3; possible D gene TRBD1, 5 bases. Near its end, the DNA agrees better with TRBJ1-5, so the J call may be wrong. Germline values: CDR1 SGHVS, CDR2 FNYEAQ. This CDR3 region has 19 residues. The CDR3 DNA reads as TGTGACAGCAGCTTGTCCGGGACTAGCGGGAGGGCCGGCACAGATACGCAGCATTTT. Translation gives CDSSLSGTSGRAGTDTQHF.

This clonotype was found a few times. The gene calls are TRBV2 and TRBJ2-5; perhaps TRBD2 as D (6 bases). This CDR3 is built from 14 residues. Germline loops: CDR1 SNHLY, CDR2 FYNNEI. V was clipped by 6 bases and J by 9 bases, with 20 bases between them. CDR3 DNA sequence: TGTGCCAGCAGGGAGGGACGGTCCATATGGGCCCAGTACTTC. This gives the protein CASREGRSIWAQYF.

On this clonotype itself: Just one base apart from a much larger clone, this may be a read error. The rearrangement uses TRBV5-1 and TRBJ2-7; D may correspond to TRBD1 or TRBD2 (5 bases each). The CDR3 consists of 15 residues. Germline V gene data show CDR1 as SGHRS and CDR2 as YFSETQ. CDR3 region: CASSLGGGVSCEQYF. For the CDR3, the DNA is TGCGCCAGCAGCTTAGGTGGGGGAGTGTCCTGCGAGCAGTACTTC.

This clonotype appeared many times. The genes are TRBV12-5 and TRBJ2-2; a weak D match, TRBD2 (5 bases). From germline, CDR1 is LGHNT and CDR2 FRNRAP. The CDR3 totals 16 residues. The V end was cut by 0 bases, the J end by 5 bases, with 13 bases between. CDR3 amino acids: CASGLVTASSTGELFF. CDR3 coding DNA: TGTGCTAGTGGTTTGGTAACAGCTAGCTCAACCGGGGAGCTGTTTTTT.

This clonotype showed up just a few times. The chain carries TRBV25-1 and TRBJ2-7; 9 bases line up with TRBD1. The CDR3 totals 16 residues. V dropped 4 bases and J dropped 3; count of bases not matched to a gene: 10. Germline CDR1 and CDR2: MGHDK and SYGVNS. The CDR3 loop is CASSVWKTGGRYEQYF. The DNA for the CDR3 is TGTGCCAGCAGTGTCTGGAAGACAGGGGGTCGCTACGAGCAGTACTTC.

V gene TRBV20-1 combines with J gene TRBJ2-7; the match to TRBD1 covers 9 bases. This CDR3 contains 12 residues. The ends lost 5 bases at V and 3 bases at J; junction bases unmatched: 2. Germline lookup yields CDR1 DFQATT and CDR2 SNEGSKA (reference sequence). As DNA, the CDR3 is TGCAGTGCTTGGGACAGGGTCTACGAGCAGTACTTC. Translating it yields CSAWDRVYEQYF.

This clonotype was seen repeatedly, ten times or more. The chain joins TRBV11-2 to TRBJ2-5; 9 nucleotides align to TRBD1. V lost 4 bases, J lost 5 bases, and 8 bases stayed unmatched. Germline CDR1 reads SGHAT; CDR2 reads FQNNGV. The CDR3 has 15 amino acids. The CDR3: CASSWSQGAGETQYF. Written as DNA, the CDR3 is TGTGCCAGCAGCTGGTCACAGGGGGCAGGGGAGACCCAGTACTTC.

On this clonotype itself: Germline is not matched at one junction end, which may reflect a read error. The V and J genes are TRBV20-1 and TRBJ2-7, with a possible D match to TRBD1 (6 bases). CDR1 DFQATT and CDR2 SNEGSKA come from the germline V gene (reference sequence). CDR3 length equals 13 residues. The CDR3 DNA sequence: TGCAGTGCCAGAGGGGGAAGAGTGTACGAGCAGTACTTC. Translating it yields CSARGGRVYEQYF.

This clonotype occurred many times. This chain joins TRBV2 and TRBJ2-7; TRBD2 might be the D (7 bases). Germline V gene lookup returns CDR1 SNHLY and CDR2 FYNNEI. V lost 11 bases and J 3 bases, leaving 11 bases between the germline ends. The CDR3 is 11 residues long. The CDR3 protein is CAEGGNYEQYF. In nucleotides, the CDR3 is TGTGCCGAGGGGGGGAACTACGAGCAGTACTTC. The entire variable domain, with the rest obtained from reference TRBV2 and TRBJ2-7, is as follows: EPEVTQTPSHQVTQMGQEVILRCVPISNHLYFYWYRQILGQKVEFLVSFYNNEISEKSEIFDDQFSVERPDGSNFTLKIRSTKLEDSAMYFCAEGGNYEQYFGPGTRLTVT.

This clonotype was seen ten or more times. This sequence joins TRBV2 and TRBJ1-1; 9 nucleotides agree with TRBD1. The CDR3 spans 12 residues. The V gene's germline CDR1 is SNHLY and CDR2 FYNNEI. With 5 bases clipped from V and 11 bases from J, the junction kept 6 bases outside the gene matches. The CDR3 spells CASSRTGAGAFF. Here the CDR3 DNA reads TGTGCCAGCAGTAGGACAGGGGCCGGTGCTTTCTTT.

This clonotype was recorded a few times. The rearrangement joins TRBV28 to TRBJ2-4; 9 bases align to TRBD1. The J segment lost 2 bases and the V segment lost 3 bases, leaving 11 bases of the junction unmatched. Germline V gene data show CDR1 as MDHEN and CDR2 as SYDVKM. The CDR3 is 18 residues long. Written as DNA, the CDR3 is TGTGCCAGCAGTTTGAATGTGGGGACAGGGTTAACCAAAAACATTCAGTACTTC. Translating gives CASSLNVGTGLTKNIQYF.

In its sample, this clonotype was seen many times. The rearrangement uses TRBV12-3 or TRBV12-4 and TRBJ2-7, with 7 bases fitting TRBD2. The CDR3 sequence is 16 residues long. After removal of 5 bases from V and 3 bases from J, the junction contained 13 bases not matched to a gene. The CDR3 loop is CASSPGPGRELYEQYF. The CDR3 coding sequence is TGTGCCAGCAGTCCGGGCCCCGGGCGGGAGCTCTACGAGCAGTACTTC.

This rearrangement joins TRBV6-8 to TRBJ2-5; no clear D. The length of the CDR3 is 13 residues. Germline lookup yields CDR1 MNHGY and CDR2 SAAAGT. V was clipped by 8 bases and J by 3 bases, with 13 bases between them. The CDR3 protein is CASEDGVKETQYF. The CDR3 nucleotides are TGTGCCAGCGAGGATGGTGTAAAAGAGACCCAGTACTTC.

This clonotype was detected ten times or more. The V and J genes are TRBV28 and TRBJ1-4, with D perhaps TRBD1 (5 bases). The CDR3 is 14 amino acids. The V end was cut by 7 bases, the J end by 10 bases, with 19 bases between. Germline lookup yields CDR1 MDHEN and CDR2 SYDVKM. This CDR3 reads CASTRGFGQGKLFF. The CDR3 DNA is TGTGCCAGCACGAGGGGATTCGGGCAAGGAAAACTGTTTTTT.

There are many counts of this clonotype. V is TRBV29-1 and J is TRBJ2-7; TRBD2 aligns across 15 bases. With V trimmed by 7 bases and J by 2 bases, 3 bases remained unmatched. Germline values: CDR1 SQVTM, CDR2 ANQGSEA. The CDR3 has 14 amino acids. The CDR3 DNA reads as TGCAGCGGTGGGACTAGCGGGAGGACCTACGAGCAGTACTTC. Its translation is CSGGTSGRTYEQYF.